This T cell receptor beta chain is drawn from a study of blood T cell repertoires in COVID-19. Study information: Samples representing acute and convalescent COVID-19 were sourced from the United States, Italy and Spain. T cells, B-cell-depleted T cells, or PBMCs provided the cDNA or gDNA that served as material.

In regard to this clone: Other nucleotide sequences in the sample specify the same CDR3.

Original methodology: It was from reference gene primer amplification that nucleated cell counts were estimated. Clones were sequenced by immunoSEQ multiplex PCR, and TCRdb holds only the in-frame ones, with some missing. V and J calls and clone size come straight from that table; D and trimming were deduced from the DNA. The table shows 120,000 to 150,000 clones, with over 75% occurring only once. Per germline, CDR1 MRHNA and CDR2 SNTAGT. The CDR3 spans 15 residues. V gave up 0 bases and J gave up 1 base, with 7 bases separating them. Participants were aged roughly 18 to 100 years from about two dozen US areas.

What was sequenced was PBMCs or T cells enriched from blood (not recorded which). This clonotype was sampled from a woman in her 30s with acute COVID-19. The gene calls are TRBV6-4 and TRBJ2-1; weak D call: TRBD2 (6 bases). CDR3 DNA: TGTGCCAGCAGTGACTCGGCGGGGTCCTACAATGAGCAGTTCTTC. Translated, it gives CASSDSAGSYNEQFF.